This T cell receptor beta chain was profiled in a study of cytomegalovirus exposure and HLA in healthy donors. The PCR had 60 Vbeta and 13 Jbeta primers. TCRdb's table, derived via immunoSEQ multiplex PCR, lists solely in-frame clones and lacks some. Here the sample spans 150,000 to 200,000 clones, 82% being singletons. Trimming shortened V by 2 bases and J by 3 bases, and 6 bases separated the two germline ends. The CDR3 covers 12 residues. The germline V gene has CDR1 SGHDT and CDR2 YYEEEE. The chain couples TRBV5-6 to TRBJ2-7; no definite D call. The TCR sequence derives from a girl between 5 and 17 years old in good health and CMV-seropositive. Sequenced input: PBMCs. CDR3 sequence reads: CASSFGGYEQYF. The CDR3 coding sequence is TGTGCCAGCAGCTTTGGCGGCTACGAGCAGTACTTC.